These 23 T cell receptor beta chains were all obtained from the same sample, sequenced in a study of blood T cell repertoires in COVID-19. Measured with immunoSEQ multiplex PCR; TCRdb has only the in-frame clones, and not every one. The sample includes 59,000 or so clones, more than 70% of them seen just once. The sample was peripheral blood. The receptors here all came from a man between 60 and 75 years old with acute or convalescent COVID-19.

The chain has TRBV6-1 and TRBJ2-3; 9 bases align to TRBD1. Germline assignment: CDR1 MNHNS and CDR2 SASEGT. This CDR3 contains 16 residues. Unmatched junction bases numbered 6, after V lost 2 bases and J lost 3 bases. Written as DNA, the CDR3 is TGTGCCAGCAGTGAACATGGTGGACAGGGGACAGATACGCAGTATTTT. Translation gives CASSEHGGQGTDTQYF.

The CDR3 sequence is CATSGGTGGPGGNTIYF. CDR3 coding DNA: TGTGCCACCTCGGGGGGGACAGGGGGCCCCGGCGGAAACACCATATATTTT. The rearrangement joins TRBV3-1 (or the pseudogene TRBV3-2) to TRBJ1-3; 12 nucleotides line up with TRBD1. The CDR3 extends over 17 amino acids. Per germline, CDR1 LGHDT and CDR2 YNNKEL (reference sequence). Losses at the gene ends were 10 bases for V and 4 bases for J; bases not matched to a gene: 14.

This clone was seen a handful of times. The chain employs TRBV6-1 and TRBJ1-3; TRBD1 might be the D (5 bases). The CDR3 contains 14 residues. Germline CDR1 and CDR2: MNHNS and SASEGT. Trimming removed 3 bases from V and 8 bases from J, with 14 bases in between. The CDR3 loop reads CASSDGGIGDTIYF. CDR3 bases: TGTGCCAGCAGTGACGGGGGGATCGGAGACACCATATATTTT.

The CDR3 coding sequence is TGCGCCAGCAGCCAACGGGACAGACCCTACGAGCAGTACTTC. Protein product: CASSQRDRPYEQYF. The chain recombines TRBV4-1 with TRBJ2-7; 7 nucleotides align to TRBD1. The CDR3 covers 14 residues. With 2 bases clipped from V and 2 bases from J, the junction kept 3 bases outside the gene matches. CDR1 is MGHRA and CDR2 is YSYEKL in the germline V gene.

This clone showed up just a few times. V gene TRBV6-5 combines with J gene TRBJ1-1, with 7 positions matching TRBD1. This CDR3 comprises 15 residues. The V segment lost 6 bases and the J segment 0 bases; nucleotides outside the gene matches: 7. Germline lookup yields CDR1 MNHEY and CDR2 SVGAGI. CDR3 residues: CASSPPTGMNTEAFF. The CDR3 DNA reads TGTGCCAGCAGCCCCCCGACAGGGATGAACACTGAAGCTTTCTTT.

This rearrangement joins TRBV19 to TRBJ2-7, with 11 bases fitting TRBD1. V was clipped by 7 bases and J by 3 bases; unmatched bases: 8. Germline V CDR1 and CDR2: LNHDA, SQIVND (reference sequence). The CDR3 runs to 15 residues. CDR3 in amino acids: CASNTGQGALYEQYF. The DNA for the CDR3 is TGTGCCAGTAACACCGGACAGGGGGCCCTCTACGAGCAGTACTTC.

The CDR3 nucleotides read TGCGCCAGCAGCTTAGGACAGGGAACATCCTATTCACCCCTCCACTTT. Translating it yields CASSLGQGTSYSPLHF. The chain uses TRBV5-1 and TRBJ1-6; 8 nucleotides match TRBD1. The CDR3 loop spans 16 amino acids. The trim removed 2 bases at V and 8 bases at J, leaving 9 bases unmatched. Germline V gene data show CDR1 as SGHRS and CDR2 as YFSETQ.

The chain uses TRBV15 and TRBJ1-6, with 9 bases that match TRBD1. The V gene's germline CDR1 is LNHNV and CDR2 YYDKDF (reference sequence). CDR3 length: 15 amino acids. J lost 7 bases, V lost 3 bases, and 4 bases had no gene match. The CDR3 here is CATSRTGTGNSPLHF. The CDR3 nucleotides are TGTGCCACCAGCAGGACCGGGACAGGGAATTCACCCCTCCACTTT.

This clone was counted only a few times. The chain has TRBV4-2 and TRBJ1-1, with D uncertain. The CDR3 consists of 11 residues. Trimming took 4 bases from V and 7 from J, leaving 7 bases between them. The V gene's germline CDR1 is LGHNA and CDR2 YNFKEQ. The CDR3 reads CASSREGEAFF. CDR3 DNA sequence: TGTGCCAGCAGCCGGGAGGGTGAAGCTTTCTTT.

The chain carries TRBV21-1 and TRBJ2-1; no DNA check was done on the table's D call, TRBD2. TRBV21-1 is a pseudogene segment. This CDR3 comprises 19 residues. The CDR3 sequence: CASSKGWLAGVPSYNEQFF. CDR3 DNA: TGTGCCAGCAGCAAAGGGTGGCTAGCGGGGGTCCCCTCCTACAATGAGCAGTTCTTC.

The chain uses TRBV30 and TRBJ1-5, with 9 bases aligning to TRBD1. The CDR3 loop spans 14 amino acids. V shed 1 base and J 6 bases; nucleotides not matched to a gene: 4. CDR1 and CDR2 (germline): GTSNPN, SVGIG (reference sequence). The CDR3 bases are TGTGCCTGGAGTGCGGGACAGGGAGGTCAGCCCCAGCATTTT. This gives the protein CAWSAGQGGQPQHF.

The chain has TRBV6-6 and TRBJ2-6; D may be TRBD1 (6 bases). The V gene's germline CDR1 is MNHNY and CDR2 SVGAGI (reference sequence). The CDR3 has 20 residues. Trimming cost V 6 bases and J 0 bases, with 24 bases left between them. The CDR3 is CASSQFRLWTALSGANVLTF. The CDR3 region has the DNA TGTGCCAGCAGCCAATTCCGGCTTTGGACAGCCCTCTCTGGGGCCAACGTCCTGACTTTC.

The chain combines TRBV27 with TRBJ2-3, with 15 bases that match TRBD2. Germline CDR1 MNHEY, CDR2 SMNVEV (reference sequence). The CDR3 totals 17 residues. Losses at the gene ends were 2 bases for V and 3 bases for J; bases not matched to a gene: 3. This CDR3 is CASSLRGTSGGTDTQYF. In DNA, the CDR3 is TGTGCCAGCAGTTTAAGGGGGACTAGCGGGGGGACAGATACGCAGTATTTT.

The chain uses TRBV19 and TRBJ2-4, with 12 positions matching TRBD2. V was clipped by 4 bases and J by 3 bases; unmatched bases: 4. Per germline, CDR1 LNHDA and CDR2 SQIVND (reference sequence). The CDR3 spans 16 residues. The CDR3 here is CASSKRTSGDKNIQYF. In nucleotides, the CDR3 is TGTGCCAGTAGTAAACGGACTAGCGGGGACAAAAACATTCAGTACTTC.

The chain recombines TRBV11-2 with TRBJ2-2, with unresolved D. V lost 6 bases, J lost 6 bases, and 8 bases lay in between. The CDR3 runs 12 residues. Germline V lookup: CDR1 SGHAT, CDR2 FQNNGV. The CDR3 loop reads CASRSYSGELFF. In DNA form, the CDR3 reads TGTGCCAGCAGATCTTATTCCGGGGAGCTGTTTTTT.

V is TRBV5-1 and J is TRBJ2-2; D gene uncertain. Germline V gives CDR1 SGHRS, CDR2 YFSETQ. Trimming removed 2 bases at V and 2 bases at J, with 13 bases between. This CDR3 is built from 16 residues. The CDR3 DNA is TGCGCCAGCAGCTTACGGGTGGTTGGTAACACCGGGGAGCTGTTTTTT. It is translated as CASSLRVVGNTGELFF. Full variable domain (remainder filled in from reference TRBV5-1 and TRBJ2-2): KAGVTQTPRYLIKTRGQQVTLSCSPISGHRSVSWYQQTPGQGLQFLFEYFSETQRNKGNFPGRFSGRQFSNSRSEMNVSTLELGDSALYLCASSLRVVGNTGELFFGEGSRLTVL.

V usage is TRBV27 and J usage is TRBJ2-4, with D perhaps TRBD2 (5 bases). V lost 5 bases and J lost 0, with 11 bases in between. Looked up from germline, CDR1 is MNHEY and CDR2 is SMNVEV (reference sequence). The CDR3 consists of 15 residues. CDR3 loop: CASSPDGIAKNIQYF. The CDR3 bases are TGTGCCAGCAGTCCGGACGGGATAGCCAAAAACATTCAGTACTTC.

The chain carries TRBV6-2 or TRBV6-3 and TRBJ2-1; 7 positions agree with TRBD2. The CDR3 has 15 residues. The germline gives CDR1 MNHEY, CDR2 SVGEGT. Unmatched junction bases numbered 2, after V lost 0 bases and J lost 3 bases. The CDR3 loop is CASSYSGGDYNEQFF. CDR3 nucleotide sequence: TGTGCCAGCAGTTACTCGGGGGGGGACTACAATGAGCAGTTCTTC.

The CDR3 loop is CASSAQGALSETQYF. For the CDR3, the DNA is TGTGCCAGCAGCGCACAGGGGGCGCTCTCAGAGACCCAGTACTTC. The chain couples TRBV7-3 to TRBJ2-5; 9 bases fit TRBD1. J was trimmed by 4 bases and V by 5 bases; bases with no gene match: 8. CDR3 length: 15 amino acids. CDR1 SGHTA and CDR2 FQGTGA come from the germline V gene.

The genes are TRBV9 and TRBJ2-1, with 12 bases matching TRBD2. The germline V gene has CDR1 SGDLS and CDR2 YYNGEE. This CDR3 region has 15 residues. The V segment lost 4 bases and the J segment 5 bases; nucleotides outside the gene matches: 4. The CDR3 coding sequence is TGTGCCAGCAGCCCTAGACTAGCGGGGGACAATGAGCAGTTCTTC. Translation: CASSPRLAGDNEQFF.

The chain links TRBV7-2 to TRBJ1-3; 7 bases are a match to TRBD1. Germline CDR1 is SGHTA and CDR2 is FQGNSA. The CDR3 loop spans 17 amino acids. V gave up 0 bases and J gave up 4 bases; unmatched junction bases: 9. The CDR3: CASSLAGGRGAGNTIYF. CDR3 nucleotide sequence: TGTGCCAGCAGCTTAGCTGGCGGCAGGGGGGCGGGAAACACCATATATTTT.

This chain connects TRBV7-9 to TRBJ1-5; D is perhaps TRBD1 (6 bases). Germline loops: CDR1 SEHNR, CDR2 FQNEAQ (reference sequence). Between the trimmed V and J ends, which lost 4 bases and 6 bases, there was a span of 16 bases. This CDR3 is 15 amino acids long. The CDR3 region is CASSSSSRGGQPQHF. The CDR3, as DNA: TGTGCCAGCAGCTCAAGTAGCAGGGGCGGTCAGCCCCAGCATTTT.

The chain links TRBV6-5 to TRBJ2-7, with a weak D call TRBD1 (5 bases). The CDR3 covers 16 residues. V was cut by 0 bases and J by 1 base, with 13 bases left in between. Germline V lookup: CDR1 MNHEY, CDR2 SVGAGI. In nucleotides, the CDR3 is TGTGCCAGCAGTTACTCGATACCAGGGCTATCCTACGAGCAGTACTTC. Residues: CASSYSIPGLSYEQYF.